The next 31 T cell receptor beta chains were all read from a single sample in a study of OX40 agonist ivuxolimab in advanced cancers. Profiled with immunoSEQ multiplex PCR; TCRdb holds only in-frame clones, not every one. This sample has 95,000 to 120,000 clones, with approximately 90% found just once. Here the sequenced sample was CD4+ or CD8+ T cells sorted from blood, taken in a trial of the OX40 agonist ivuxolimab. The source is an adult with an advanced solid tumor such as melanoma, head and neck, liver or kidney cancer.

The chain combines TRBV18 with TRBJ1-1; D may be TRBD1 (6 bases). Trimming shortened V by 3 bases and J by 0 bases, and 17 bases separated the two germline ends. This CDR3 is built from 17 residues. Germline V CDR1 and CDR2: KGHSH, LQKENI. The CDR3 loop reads CASSPEGQLYMNTEAFF. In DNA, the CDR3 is TGTGCCAGCTCACCGGAAGGACAGCTTTACATGAACACTGAAGCTTTCTTT.

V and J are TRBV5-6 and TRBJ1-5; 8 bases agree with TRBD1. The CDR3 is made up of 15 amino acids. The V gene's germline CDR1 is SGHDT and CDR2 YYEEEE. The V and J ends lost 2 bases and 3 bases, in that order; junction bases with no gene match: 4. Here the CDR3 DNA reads TGTGCCAGCAGCTTCCGGACAGGGTACAATCAGCCCCAGCATTTT. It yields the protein CASSFRTGYNQPQHF. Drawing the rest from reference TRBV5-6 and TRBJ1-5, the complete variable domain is DAGVTQSPTHLIKTRGQQVTLRCSPKSGHDTVSWYQQALGQGPQFIFQYYEEEERQRGNFPDRFSGHQFPNYSSELNVNALLLGDSALYLCASSFRTGYNQPQHFGDGTRLSIL.

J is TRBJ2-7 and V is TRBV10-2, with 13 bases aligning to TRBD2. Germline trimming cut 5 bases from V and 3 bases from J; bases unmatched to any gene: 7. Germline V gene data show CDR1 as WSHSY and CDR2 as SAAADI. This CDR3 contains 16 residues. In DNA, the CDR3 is TGCGCCAGCAGTTGGACTAGCGGGGGTAGTGGCTACGAGCAGTACTTC. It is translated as CASSWTSGGSGYEQYF.

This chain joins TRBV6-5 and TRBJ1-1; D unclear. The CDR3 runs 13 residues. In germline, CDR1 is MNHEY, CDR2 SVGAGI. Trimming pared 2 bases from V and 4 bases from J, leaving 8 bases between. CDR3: CASSYLRGTEAFF. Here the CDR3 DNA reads TGTGCCAGCAGTTACCTCCGGGGCACTGAAGCTTTCTTT.

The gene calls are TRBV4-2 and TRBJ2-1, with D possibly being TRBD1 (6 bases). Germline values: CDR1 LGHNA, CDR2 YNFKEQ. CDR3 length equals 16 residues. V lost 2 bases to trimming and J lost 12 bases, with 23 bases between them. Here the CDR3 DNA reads TGTGCCAGCAGCCAAACCGGGACAACGCGTCCTCTGGGGCAGTTCTTC. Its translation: CASSQTGTTRPLGQFF.

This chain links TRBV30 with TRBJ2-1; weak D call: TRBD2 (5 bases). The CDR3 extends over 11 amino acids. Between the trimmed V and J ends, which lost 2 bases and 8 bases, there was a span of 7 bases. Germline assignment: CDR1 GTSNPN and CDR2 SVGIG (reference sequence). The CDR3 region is CAWSRGHEQFF. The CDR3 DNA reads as TGTGCCTGGAGTCGAGGGCATGAGCAGTTCTTC.

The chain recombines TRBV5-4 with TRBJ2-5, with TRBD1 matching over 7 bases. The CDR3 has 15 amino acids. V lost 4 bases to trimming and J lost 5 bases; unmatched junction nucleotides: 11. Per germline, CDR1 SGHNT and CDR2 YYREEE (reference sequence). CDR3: CASSTRQGPGETQYF. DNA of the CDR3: TGTGCCAGCAGCACTCGACAGGGACCGGGGGAGACCCAGTACTTC.

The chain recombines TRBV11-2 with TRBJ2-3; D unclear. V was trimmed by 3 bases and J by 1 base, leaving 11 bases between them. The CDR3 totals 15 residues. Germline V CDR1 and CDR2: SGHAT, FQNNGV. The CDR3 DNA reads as TGTGCCAGCAGCTTGGGTCGGCTCGGCACAGATACGCAGTATTTT. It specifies CASSLGRLGTDTQYF. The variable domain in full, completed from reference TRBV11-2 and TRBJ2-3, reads EAGVAQSPRYKIIEKRQSVAFWCNPISGHATLYWYQQILGQGPKLLIQFQNNGVVDDSQLPKDRFSAERLKGVDSTLKIQPAKLEDSAVYLCASSLGRLGTDTQYFGPGTRLTVL.

The CDR3 is CASSAVGGKNQPQHF. The CDR3 DNA reads TGTGCCAGCAGCGCCGTAGGGGGGAAAAATCAGCCCCAGCATTTT. The chain uses TRBV9 and TRBJ1-5, with D possibly TRBD1 on 6 matching bases. Germline V gives CDR1 SGDLS, CDR2 YYNGEE. The CDR3 contains 15 residues. Trimming left V 3 bases short and J 4 bases short, with 14 bases between.

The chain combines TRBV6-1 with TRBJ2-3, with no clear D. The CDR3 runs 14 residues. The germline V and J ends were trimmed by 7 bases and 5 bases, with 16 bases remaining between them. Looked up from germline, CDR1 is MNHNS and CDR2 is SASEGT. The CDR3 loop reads CASTFRASGDTQYF. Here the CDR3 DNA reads TGTGCCAGCACATTTAGAGCCTCGGGAGATACGCAGTATTTT.

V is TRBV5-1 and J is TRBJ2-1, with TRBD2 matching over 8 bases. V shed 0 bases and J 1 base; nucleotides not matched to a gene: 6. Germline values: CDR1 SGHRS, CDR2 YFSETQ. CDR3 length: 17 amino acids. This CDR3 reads CASSLAPGGTSYNEQFF. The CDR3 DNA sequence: TGCGCCAGCAGCTTGGCCCCGGGAGGGACGTCCTACAATGAGCAGTTCTTC.

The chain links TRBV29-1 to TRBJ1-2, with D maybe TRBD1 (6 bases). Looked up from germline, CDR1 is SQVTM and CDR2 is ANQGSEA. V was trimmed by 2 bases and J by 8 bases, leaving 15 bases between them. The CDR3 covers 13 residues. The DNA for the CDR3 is TGCAGCGTTGAATCAGGGGCGTTCCGAGGCTACACCTTC. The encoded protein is CSVESGAFRGYTF.

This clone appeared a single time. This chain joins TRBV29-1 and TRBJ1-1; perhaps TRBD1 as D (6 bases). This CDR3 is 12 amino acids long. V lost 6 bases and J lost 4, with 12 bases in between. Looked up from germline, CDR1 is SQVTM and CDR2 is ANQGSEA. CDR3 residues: CSVGHRGTEAFF. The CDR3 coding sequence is TGCAGCGTGGGACATAGAGGCACTGAAGCTTTCTTT.

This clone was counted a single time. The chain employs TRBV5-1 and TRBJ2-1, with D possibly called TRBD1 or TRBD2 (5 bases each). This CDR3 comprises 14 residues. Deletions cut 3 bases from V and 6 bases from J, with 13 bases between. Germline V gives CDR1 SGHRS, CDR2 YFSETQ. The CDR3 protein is CASSSGTKGNEQFF. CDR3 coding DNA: TGCGCCAGCAGCTCCGGGACCAAAGGCAATGAGCAGTTCTTC. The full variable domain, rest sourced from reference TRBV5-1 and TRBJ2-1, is KAGVTQTPRYLIKTRGQQVTLSCSPISGHRSVSWYQQTPGQGLQFLFEYFSETQRNKGNFPGRFSGRQFSNSRSEMNVSTLELGDSALYLCASSSGTKGNEQFFGPGTRLTVL.

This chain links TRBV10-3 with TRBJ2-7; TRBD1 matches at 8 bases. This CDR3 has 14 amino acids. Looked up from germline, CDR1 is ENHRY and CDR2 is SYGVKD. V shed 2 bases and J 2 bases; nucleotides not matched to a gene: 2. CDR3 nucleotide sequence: TGTGCCATCAGTGAGCGGACAGGGACCTACGAGCAGTACTTC. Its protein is CAISERTGTYEQYF.

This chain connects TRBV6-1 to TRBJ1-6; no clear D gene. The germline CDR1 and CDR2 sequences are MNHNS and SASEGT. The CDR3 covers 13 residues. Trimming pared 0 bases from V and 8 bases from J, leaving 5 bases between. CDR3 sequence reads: CASSEAPYSPLHF. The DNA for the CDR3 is TGTGCCAGCAGTGAAGCGCCCTATTCACCCCTCCACTTT.

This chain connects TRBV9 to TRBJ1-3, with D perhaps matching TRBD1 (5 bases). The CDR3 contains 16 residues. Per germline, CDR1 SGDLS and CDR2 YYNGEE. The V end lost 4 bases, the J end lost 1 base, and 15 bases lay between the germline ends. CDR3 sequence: CASSFQSGRSGNTIYF. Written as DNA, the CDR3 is TGTGCCAGCAGCTTCCAGTCGGGGCGGTCTGGAAACACCATATATTTT.

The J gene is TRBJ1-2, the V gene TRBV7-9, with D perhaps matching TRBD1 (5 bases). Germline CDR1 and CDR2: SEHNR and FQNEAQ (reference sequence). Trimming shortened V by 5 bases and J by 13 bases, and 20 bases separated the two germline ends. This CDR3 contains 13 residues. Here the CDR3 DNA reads TGTGCCAGCAGCGAGTCCGGGACCGTTTCCATCACCTTC. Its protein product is CASSESGTVSITF.

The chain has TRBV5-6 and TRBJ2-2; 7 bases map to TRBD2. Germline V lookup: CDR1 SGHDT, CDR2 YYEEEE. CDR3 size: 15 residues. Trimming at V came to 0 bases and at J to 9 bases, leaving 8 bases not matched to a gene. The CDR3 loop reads CASSLAITSVRELFF. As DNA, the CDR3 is TGTGCCAGCAGCTTGGCGATTACTAGCGTCAGGGAGCTGTTTTTT.

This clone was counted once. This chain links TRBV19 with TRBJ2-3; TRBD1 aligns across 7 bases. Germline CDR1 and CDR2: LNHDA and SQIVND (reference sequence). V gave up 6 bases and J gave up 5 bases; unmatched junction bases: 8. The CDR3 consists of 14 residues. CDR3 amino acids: CASRRVAGGDTQYF. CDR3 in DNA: TGTGCCAGTAGGCGCGTAGCAGGGGGAGATACGCAGTATTTT.

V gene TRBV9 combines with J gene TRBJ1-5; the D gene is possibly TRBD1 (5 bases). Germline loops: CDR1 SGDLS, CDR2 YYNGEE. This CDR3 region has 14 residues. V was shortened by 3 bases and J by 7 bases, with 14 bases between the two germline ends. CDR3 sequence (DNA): TGTGCCAGCAGCGGGTCAGGGATTAGCCAGCCCCAGCATTTT. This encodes CASSGSGISQPQHF. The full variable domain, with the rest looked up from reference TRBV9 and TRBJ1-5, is DSGVTQTPKHLITATGQRVTLRCSPRSGDLSVYWYQQSLDQGLQFLIQYYNGEERAKGNILERFSAQQFPDLHSELNLSSLELGDSALYFCASSGSGISQPQHFGDGTRLSIL.

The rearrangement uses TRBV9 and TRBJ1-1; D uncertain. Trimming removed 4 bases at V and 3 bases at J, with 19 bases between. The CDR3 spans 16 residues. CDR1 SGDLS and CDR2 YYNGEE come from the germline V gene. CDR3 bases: TGTGCCAGCAGCCCCCGGGGTGTGGGATTGGACACTGAAGCTTTCTTT. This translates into CASSPRGVGLDTEAFF.

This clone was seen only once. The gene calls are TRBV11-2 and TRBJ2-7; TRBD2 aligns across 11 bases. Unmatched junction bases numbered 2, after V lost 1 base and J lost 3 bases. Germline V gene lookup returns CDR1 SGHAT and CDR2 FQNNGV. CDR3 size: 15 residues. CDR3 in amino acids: CASSLVGTSGYEQYF. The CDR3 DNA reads TGTGCCAGCAGCTTAGTTGGGACTAGCGGCTACGAGCAGTACTTC.

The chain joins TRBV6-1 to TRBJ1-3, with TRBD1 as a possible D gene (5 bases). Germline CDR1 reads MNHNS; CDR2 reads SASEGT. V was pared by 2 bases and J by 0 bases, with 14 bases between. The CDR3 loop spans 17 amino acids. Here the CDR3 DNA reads TGTGCCAGCAGTGAACGGTCCGGGGCCGACTCTGGAAACACCATATATTTT. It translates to CASSERSGADSGNTIYF.

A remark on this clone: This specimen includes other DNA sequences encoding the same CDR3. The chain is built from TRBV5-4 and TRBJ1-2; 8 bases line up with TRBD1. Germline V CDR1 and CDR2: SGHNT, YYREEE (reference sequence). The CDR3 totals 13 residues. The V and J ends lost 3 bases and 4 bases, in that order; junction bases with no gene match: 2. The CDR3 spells CASSSDRGYGYTF. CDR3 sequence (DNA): TGTGCCAGCAGCTCCGACAGGGGCTATGGCTACACCTTC.

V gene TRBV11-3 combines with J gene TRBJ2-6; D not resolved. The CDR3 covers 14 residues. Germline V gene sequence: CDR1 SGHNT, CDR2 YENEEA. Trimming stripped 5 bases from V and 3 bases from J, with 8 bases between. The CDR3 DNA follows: TGTGCCAGCAGCCCCTTCGGTGGGGCCAACGTCCTGACTTTC. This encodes CASSPFGGANVLTF.

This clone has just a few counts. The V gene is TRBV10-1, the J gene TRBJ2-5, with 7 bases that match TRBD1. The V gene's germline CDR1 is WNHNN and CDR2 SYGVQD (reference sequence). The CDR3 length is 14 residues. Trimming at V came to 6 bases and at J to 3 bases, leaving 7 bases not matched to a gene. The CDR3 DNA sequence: TGCGCCAGCAGCGACTTTCAGGGGGAAGAGACCCAGTACTTC. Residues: CASSDFQGEETQYF.

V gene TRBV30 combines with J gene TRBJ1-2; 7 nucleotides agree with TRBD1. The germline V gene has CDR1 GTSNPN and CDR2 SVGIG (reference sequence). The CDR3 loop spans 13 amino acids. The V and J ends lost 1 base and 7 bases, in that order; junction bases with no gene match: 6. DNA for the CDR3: TGTGCCTGGAGTGCCTCCAGACAGGGTGGCTACACCTTC. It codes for CAWSASRQGGYTF.

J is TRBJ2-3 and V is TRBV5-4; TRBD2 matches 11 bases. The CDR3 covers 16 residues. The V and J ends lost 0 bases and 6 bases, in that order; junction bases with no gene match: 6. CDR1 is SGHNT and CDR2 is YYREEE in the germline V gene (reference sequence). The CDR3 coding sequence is TGTGCCAGCAGCTTGGCCTCTGCTAGCGGGAGGGATACGCAGTATTTT. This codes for CASSLASASGRDTQYF. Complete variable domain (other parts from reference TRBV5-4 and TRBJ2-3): ETGVTQSPTHLIKTRGQQVTLRCSSQSGHNTVSWYQQALGQGPQFIFQYYREEENGRGNFPPRFSGLQFPNYSSELNVNALELDDSALYLCASSLASASGRDTQYFGPGTRLTVL.

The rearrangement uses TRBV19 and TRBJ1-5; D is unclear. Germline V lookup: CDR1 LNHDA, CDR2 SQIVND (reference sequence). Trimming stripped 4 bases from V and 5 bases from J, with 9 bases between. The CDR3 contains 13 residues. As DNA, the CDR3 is TGTGCCAGTAGTACCCAAGTTGATCAGCCCCAGCATTTT. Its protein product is CASSTQVDQPQHF.

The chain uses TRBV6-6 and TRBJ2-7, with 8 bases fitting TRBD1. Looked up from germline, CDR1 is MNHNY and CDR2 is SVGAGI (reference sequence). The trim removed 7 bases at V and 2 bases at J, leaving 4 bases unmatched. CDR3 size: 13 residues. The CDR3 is CASTSGQAYEQYF. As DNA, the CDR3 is TGTGCCAGCACCTCGGGACAGGCCTACGAGCAGTACTTC.